The 32 T cell receptor beta chains given below trace back to one sample, sequenced in a study of T cell changes during pregnancy in multiple sclerosis. Profiling relied on immunoSEQ multiplex PCR, and the TCRdb table lists in-frame clones only, not all of them. The table has about 110,000 clones, 92% seen once. The material was peripheral blood, obtained in the third trimester of pregnancy. The receptor source for this set is a female donor with multiple sclerosis, enrolled in a pregnancy study.

The chain combines TRBV19 with TRBJ2-7; TRBD1 agrees at 7 bases. Trimming cost V 9 bases and J 6 bases; bases outside gene matches: 8. Per germline, CDR1 LNHDA and CDR2 SQIVND (reference sequence). The CDR3 length is 12 residues. The CDR3 bases are TGTGCCAGCATAGGACAGGTAGGCGAGCAGTACTTC. This translates into CASIGQVGEQYF. Full variable domain (rest looked up from reference TRBV19 and TRBJ2-7): DGGITQSPKYLFRKEGQNVTLSCEQNLNHDAMYWYRQDPGQGLRLIYYSQIVNDFQKGDIAEGYSVSREKKESFPLTVTSAQKNPTAFYLCASIGQVGEQYFGPGTRLTVT.

V and J are TRBV19 and TRBJ1-2; 7 positions agree with TRBD1. The CDR3 runs 15 residues. Per the germline V gene, CDR1 is LNHDA and CDR2 is SQIVND (reference sequence). Unmatched junction bases numbered 12, after V lost 3 bases and J lost 8 bases. Written as DNA, the CDR3 is TGTGCCAGTAGTATTGGCGCACAGGGGCTGGTGGGCTACACCTTC. It yields the protein CASSIGAQGLVGYTF.

Only one count was recorded for this clone. The rearrangement uses TRBV7-7 and TRBJ2-5; 11 bases agree with TRBD2. The CDR3 is 17 amino acids. Germline V gene lookup returns CDR1 SSHAT and CDR2 FNYEAQ (reference sequence). The trim removed 5 bases at V and 2 bases at J, leaving 10 bases unmatched. The CDR3 spells CASSLASTSGAQETQYF. The CDR3 bases are TGTGCCAGCAGCCTCGCCTCGACTAGCGGGGCTCAAGAGACCCAGTACTTC. Full variable domain (remainder filled in from reference TRBV7-7 and TRBJ2-5): GAGVSQSPRYKVTKRGQDVTLRCDPISSHATLYWYQQALGQGPEFLTYFNYEAQPDKSGLPSDRFSAERPEGSISTLTIQRTEQRDSAMYRCASSLASTSGAQETQYFGPGTRLLVL.

The chain recombines TRBV27 with TRBJ2-1, with 7 bases fitting TRBD1. V lost 6 bases to trimming and J lost 9 bases; unmatched junction nucleotides: 11. Germline values: CDR1 MNHEY, CDR2 SMNVEV (reference sequence). The CDR3 runs 14 residues. Here the CDR3 DNA reads TGTGCCAGCAGACCAGGGACAGTGGCGAGTGAGCAGTTCTTC. Amino acids: CASRPGTVASEQFF.

Here the CDR3 reads CASSLSGTSSPYNEQFF. The CDR3, as DNA: TGTGCCAGCTCACTTTCCGGGACTAGCTCCCCCTACAATGAGCAGTTCTTC. The rearrangement links TRBV18 to TRBJ2-1, with TRBD2 matching over 9 bases. Germline lookup yields CDR1 KGHSH and CDR2 LQKENI. The CDR3 consists of 17 residues. V shed 4 bases, J shed 2 bases, and the junction held 9 bases outside the gene matches. Drawing the rest from reference TRBV18 and TRBJ2-1, the complete variable domain is NAGVMQNPRHLVRRRGQEARLRCSPMKGHSHVYWYRQLPEEGLKFMVYLQKENIIDESGMPKERFSAEFPKEGPSILRIQQVVRGDSAAYFCASSLSGTSSPYNEQFFGPGTRLTVL.

The chain joins TRBV7-9 to TRBJ2-1; maybe TRBD1 (6 bases). Germline V CDR1 and CDR2: SEHNR, FQNEAQ (reference sequence). The CDR3 runs to 16 residues. The ends were cut back, 5 bases at V and 4 bases at J, with 18 bases in the middle. CDR3 in amino acids: CASSILDGGLYNEQFF. In DNA form, the CDR3 reads TGTGCCAGCAGCATACTGGATGGGGGCCTGTACAATGAGCAGTTCTTC.

The chain couples TRBV11-2 to TRBJ2-5; 9 nucleotides agree with TRBD2. This CDR3 has 16 residues. V lost 5 bases and J lost 4; bases outside the gene matches: 11. The V gene's germline CDR1 is SGHAT and CDR2 FQNNGV. This CDR3 is CASSPQKLAGLETQYF. For the CDR3, the DNA is TGTGCCAGCAGCCCCCAGAAGCTAGCGGGGCTAGAGACCCAGTACTTC. The whole variable domain, filled in from reference TRBV11-2 and TRBJ2-5, reads EAGVAQSPRYKIIEKRQSVAFWCNPISGHATLYWYQQILGQGPKLLIQFQNNGVVDDSQLPKDRFSAERLKGVDSTLKIQPAKLEDSAVYLCASSPQKLAGLETQYFGPGTRLLVL.

Remarks on this clone: The identical CDR3 is also encoded by other nucleotide sequences in the sample. The V gene is TRBV5-1, the J gene TRBJ2-7, with 8 bases aligning to TRBD1. The V gene end was trimmed by 2 bases and the J gene end by 3 bases; junction bases not matched to a gene: 4. The CDR3 has 14 residues. CDR1 and CDR2 from the germline V gene are SGHRS and YFSETQ. CDR3 in DNA: TGCGCCAGCAGCTTCTCTACAGGGGGCTACGAGCAGTACTTC. Translation: CASSFSTGGYEQYF.

The chain carries TRBV30 and TRBJ2-1, with 12 bases that match TRBD2. CDR1 and CDR2 (germline): GTSNPN, SVGIG (reference sequence). The CDR3 is made up of 17 amino acids. J gave up 4 bases and V 1 base, and 8 bases lay outside the gene matches. Here the CDR3 reads CAWSASRTSGVYNEQFF. Written as DNA, the CDR3 is TGTGCCTGGAGTGCCTCCCGGACTAGCGGGGTATACAATGAGCAGTTCTTC.

V usage is TRBV7-2 and J usage is TRBJ2-3; D gene unclear. In germline, CDR1 is SGHTA, CDR2 FQGNSA. V lost 8 bases and J lost 1, with 10 bases in between. The CDR3 covers 13 residues. CDR3 sequence reads: CASCLTRTDTQYF. In DNA, the CDR3 is TGTGCCAGCTGTTTGACTCGCACAGATACGCAGTATTTT.

The chain is built from TRBV11-2 and TRBJ2-7; TRBD2 might be the D (5 bases). V gave up 4 bases and J gave up 5 bases, with 12 bases separating them. The CDR3 loop spans 13 amino acids. Germline V CDR1 and CDR2: SGHAT, FQNNGV. The CDR3 is CASSSRVANEQYF. The CDR3 region has the DNA TGTGCCAGCAGCTCCCGAGTAGCGAACGAGCAGTACTTC. Supplemented by reference TRBV11-2 and TRBJ2-7, the full variable domain reads EAGVAQSPRYKIIEKRQSVAFWCNPISGHATLYWYQQILGQGPKLLIQFQNNGVVDDSQLPKDRFSAERLKGVDSTLKIQPAKLEDSAVYLCASSSRVANEQYFGPGTRLTVT.

This clone was seen once. The rearrangement uses TRBV4-2 and TRBJ2-1, with 13 bases fitting TRBD2. Per germline, CDR1 LGHNA and CDR2 YNFKEQ. V was pared by 3 bases and J by 7 bases, with 6 bases of the junction left unmatched. The CDR3 is 16 amino acids. The CDR3 sequence: CASSQQRLAGGNEQFF. CDR3 DNA sequence: TGTGCCAGCAGCCAGCAAAGACTAGCGGGGGGAAATGAGCAGTTCTTC.

The rearrangement uses TRBV5-4 and TRBJ2-5; D not resolved. CDR1 and CDR2 (germline): SGHNT, YYREEE (reference sequence). Trimming left V 0 bases short and J 5 bases short, with 8 bases between. The CDR3 has 13 amino acids. As DNA, the CDR3 is TGTGCCAGCAGCTTGGTTCCAGTCGAGACCCAGTACTTC. It specifies CASSLVPVETQYF.

V usage is TRBV5-1 and J usage is TRBJ1-1; 9 bases map to TRBD1. This CDR3 comprises 16 residues. V shed 6 bases and J 6 bases; nucleotides not matched to a gene: 15. Looked up from germline, CDR1 is SGHRS and CDR2 is YFSETQ. The CDR3 region is CASNWGQGRSLSEAFF. The DNA for the CDR3 is TGCGCCAGCAATTGGGGACAGGGCCGATCGCTATCTGAAGCTTTCTTT.

This clone was detected once. The chain joins TRBV21-1 to TRBJ1-5; the tabulated D call, TRBD1, remains unverified against the DNA. TRBV21-1 is shown as a pseudogene. The CDR3 contains 14 residues. CDR3 in amino acids: CASHRLLSNQPQHF. CDR3 DNA: TGTGCCAGCCACAGGTTACTTAGCAATCAGCCCCAGCATTTT.

This sequence joins TRBV7-8 and TRBJ1-1; no firm D call. CDR1 SGHVS and CDR2 FQNEAQ come from the germline V gene. This CDR3 has 12 residues. V gave up 5 bases and J gave up 3 bases, with 7 bases separating them. This chain's CDR3 is CASSSGHTEAFF. In DNA, the CDR3 is TGTGCCAGCAGCAGCGGACACACTGAAGCTTTCTTT. Full variable domain (outside the CDR3, taken from reference TRBV7-8 and TRBJ1-1): GAGVSQSPRYKVAKRGQDVALRCDPISGHVSLFWYQQALGQGPEFLTYFQNEAQLDKSGLPSDRFFAERPEGSVSTLKIQRTQQEDSAVYLCASSSGHTEAFFGQGTRLTVV.

The rearrangement joins TRBV6-6 to TRBJ2-2; tentatively, D is TRBD2 (5 bases). The V end lost 7 bases, the J end lost 2 bases, and 11 bases lay between the germline ends. This CDR3 contains 14 residues. Germline loops: CDR1 MNHNY, CDR2 SVGAGI (reference sequence). In DNA form, the CDR3 reads TGTGCCAGCATCAGCGGAATCAACACCGGGGAGCTGTTTTTT. This encodes CASISGINTGELFF.

This clone was counted once. The genes are TRBV4-2 and TRBJ1-3, with 9 bases that match TRBD1. The germline gives CDR1 LGHNA, CDR2 YNFKEQ. V lost 0 bases to trimming and J lost 2 bases; unmatched junction nucleotides: 2. This CDR3 has 16 amino acids. In DNA, the CDR3 is TGTGCCAGCAGCCAAGAAGGACAGGGGCCTGGAAACACCATATATTTT. This gives the protein CASSQEGQGPGNTIYF.

The gene calls are TRBV9 and TRBJ2-5, with 12 nucleotides matching TRBD2. CDR1 and CDR2 (germline): SGDLS, YYNGEE. This CDR3 contains 21 residues. V was clipped by 0 bases and J by 1 base; unmatched bases: 16. Written as DNA, the CDR3 is TGTGCCAGCAGCGTAGGGCTAGCGGGGGGGCCTAATGTCGGGACCCAAGAGACCCAGTACTTC. As protein: CASSVGLAGGPNVGTQETQYF.

The chain couples TRBV19 to TRBJ2-5; a weak D match, TRBD2 (6 bases). There are 14 residues in the CDR3. Germline loops: CDR1 LNHDA, CDR2 SQIVND (reference sequence). The germline V and J ends were trimmed by 1 base and 4 bases, with 10 bases remaining between them. CDR3 residues: CASSIVAGRETQYF. DNA for the CDR3: TGTGCCAGTAGTATAGTCGCGGGGCGAGAGACCCAGTACTTC. Drawing the rest from reference TRBV19 and TRBJ2-5, the complete variable domain is DGGITQSPKYLFRKEGQNVTLSCEQNLNHDAMYWYRQDPGQGLRLIYYSQIVNDFQKGDIAEGYSVSREKKESFPLTVTSAQKNPTAFYLCASSIVAGRETQYFGPGTRLLVL.

The V and J genes are TRBV30 and TRBJ1-1, with TRBD1 matching over 10 bases. CDR3 size: 13 residues. V shed 8 bases, J shed 3 bases, and the junction held 6 bases outside the gene matches. CDR1 is GTSNPN and CDR2 is SVGIG in the germline V gene (reference sequence). The CDR3 bases are TGTGCCGGACAGGGGGTAGTTTACACTGAAGCTTTCTTT. This gives the protein CAGQGVVYTEAFF.

As concerns this clone: The sample carries other DNA sequences with the same CDR3. The chain has TRBV27 and TRBJ2-2; TRBD2 matches 7 bases. The CDR3 has 13 amino acids. Germline CDR1 is MNHEY and CDR2 is SMNVEV (reference sequence). V lost 2 bases to trimming and J lost 6 bases; unmatched junction nucleotides: 0. CDR3: CASSLAGAGELFF. CDR3 nucleotide sequence: TGTGCCAGCAGTTTAGCGGGGGCCGGGGAGCTGTTTTTT.

J is TRBJ1-1 and V is TRBV10-2; 7 bases match TRBD1. V shed 3 bases and J 1 base; nucleotides not matched to a gene: 5. Germline V gene data show CDR1 as WSHSY and CDR2 as SAAADI. The CDR3 spans 15 residues. The CDR3 reads CASSDPGQSNTEAFF. The CDR3 DNA reads as TGCGCCAGCAGTGATCCGGGACAGTCGAACACTGAAGCTTTCTTT.

This chain uses TRBV2 with TRBJ2-1, with a tentative D call TRBD2 (6 bases). Deletions cut 3 bases from V and 9 bases from J, with 18 bases between. The CDR3 contains 15 residues. Germline-derived CDR1 and CDR2 are SNHLY and FYNNEI. CDR3 sequence (DNA): TGTGCCAGCAGTGAGGTACTAGCCGGAGGCGTTGAGCAGTTCTTC. It yields the protein CASSEVLAGGVEQFF.

The rearrangement uses TRBV2 and TRBJ2-1; TRBD2 matches at 8 bases. Germline V gene data show CDR1 as SNHLY and CDR2 as FYNNEI. V lost 1 base and J lost 2; bases outside the gene matches: 1. The CDR3 runs 15 residues. The CDR3 loop is CASSEEAGAYNEQFF. The CDR3 DNA is TGTGCCAGCAGTGAAGAAGCGGGAGCCTACAATGAGCAGTTCTTC.

The genes are TRBV19 and TRBJ2-2, with TRBD2 matching over 10 bases. J gave up 2 bases and V 5 bases, and 2 bases lay outside the gene matches. CDR1 and CDR2 (germline): LNHDA, SQIVND (reference sequence). The CDR3 covers 15 residues. The CDR3 is CASSSSGRNTGELFF. DNA of the CDR3: TGTGCCAGTAGTTCTAGCGGGAGAAACACCGGGGAGCTGTTTTTT.

The CDR3: CSVREGADQPQHF. The CDR3 coding sequence is TGCAGCGTTCGCGAGGGGGCAGATCAGCCCCAGCATTTT. V gene TRBV29-1 combines with J gene TRBJ1-5, with 7 bases lining up with TRBD1. The CDR3 covers 13 residues. CDR1 and CDR2 (germline): SQVTM, ANQGSEA. Trimming removed 5 bases from V and 5 bases from J; junction bases left unmatched: 6.

The chain has TRBV9 and TRBJ1-2; D gene unclear. The germline CDR1 and CDR2 sequences are SGDLS and YYNGEE. This CDR3 region has 12 residues. Trimming removed 4 bases at V and 7 bases at J, with 11 bases between. For the CDR3, the DNA is TGTGCCAGCAGCCTAAATGGCGGTGGCTACACCTTC. Protein: CASSLNGGGYTF.

V and J are TRBV6-4 and TRBJ2-1; 10 bases are a match to TRBD1. Looked up from germline, CDR1 is MRHNA and CDR2 is SNTAGT. V lost 3 bases, J lost 4 bases, and 3 bases stayed unmatched. The length of the CDR3 is 15 residues. CDR3 DNA sequence: TGTGCCAGCAGTGATGGGGACAGGGGTTACAATGAGCAGTTCTTC. It codes for CASSDGDRGYNEQFF.

The chain is built from TRBV28 and TRBJ1-5; D not resolved. The germline V and J ends were trimmed by 2 bases and 9 bases, with 8 bases remaining between them. Germline CDR1 is MDHEN and CDR2 is SYDVKM. There are 12 residues in the CDR3. In DNA, the CDR3 is TGTGCCAGCAGTTTACCCCGAGGGCCCCAGCATTTT. Amino acid sequence: CASSLPRGPQHF.

The chain joins TRBV19 to TRBJ2-3; D is perhaps TRBD2 (6 bases). Germline-derived CDR1 and CDR2 are LNHDA and SQIVND (reference sequence). V gave up 2 bases and J gave up 1 base, with 10 bases separating them. This CDR3 is built from 15 residues. This CDR3 reads CASSIMRGGTDTQYF. CDR3 sequence (DNA): TGTGCCAGTAGTATAATGCGCGGGGGCACAGATACGCAGTATTTT. Filled out from reference TRBV19 and TRBJ2-3, the complete variable domain reads DGGITQSPKYLFRKEGQNVTLSCEQNLNHDAMYWYRQDPGQGLRLIYYSQIVNDFQKGDIAEGYSVSREKKESFPLTVTSAQKNPTAFYLCASSIMRGGTDTQYFGPGTRLTVL.

This clone was observed a single time. This chain links TRBV6-5 with TRBJ2-2; the D gene is possibly TRBD1 (5 bases). Germline CDR1 and CDR2: MNHEY and SVGAGI. Trimming pared 6 bases from V and 7 bases from J, leaving 15 bases between. CDR3 length: 14 amino acids. The chain's CDR3 is CASSRQGRSGELFF. The CDR3 region has the DNA TGTGCCAGCAGCCGCCAGGGCAGGAGCGGGGAGCTGTTTTTT.